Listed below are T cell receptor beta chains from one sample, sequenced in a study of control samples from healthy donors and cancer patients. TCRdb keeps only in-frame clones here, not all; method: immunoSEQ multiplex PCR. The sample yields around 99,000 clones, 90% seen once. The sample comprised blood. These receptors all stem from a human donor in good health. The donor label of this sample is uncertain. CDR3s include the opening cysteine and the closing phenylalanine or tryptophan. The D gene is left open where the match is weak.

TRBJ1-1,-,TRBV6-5,TGTGCCAGCAAAGGGCTTGAAGCTTTCTTT,CASKGLEAFF
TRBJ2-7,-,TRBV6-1,TGTGCCAGCAGTGACCTCGGCGGGCCCGGATCCTACGAGCAGTACTTC,CASSDLGGPGSYEQYF
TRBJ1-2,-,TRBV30,TGTGCCTGGAGTGTAGGGGCCCTCTATGGCTACACCTTC,CAWSVGALYGYTF
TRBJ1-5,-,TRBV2,TGTGCCACCAAGACACAGCGAAATAGCAATCAGCCCCAGCATTTT,CATKTQRNSNQPQHF
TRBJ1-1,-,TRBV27,TGTGCCAGCAGTTTGGGGATGGGGATGAGTGCTTTCTTT,CASSLGMGMSAFF
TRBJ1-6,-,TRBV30,TGTGCCTGGAGTGCCGACCTTCGACCCCATTCACCCCTCCACTTT,CAWSADLRPHSPLHF
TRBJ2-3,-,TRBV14,TGTGCCAGCAGCCAAGATGGCCGGGGCCGGACGTCCACAGATACGCAGTATTTT,CASSQDGRGRTSTDTQYF
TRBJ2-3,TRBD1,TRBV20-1,TGCAGTGCTAGTGACCGGGACAGGGGGCTGACAGATACGCAGTATTTT,CSASDRDRGLTDTQYF
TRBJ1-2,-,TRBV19,TGTGCCAGTAGTATCGGGGGGGCTGGTGGCTACACCTTC,CASSIGGAGGYTF
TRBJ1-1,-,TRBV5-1,TGCGCCAGCAGCTTGGAAGCAGGGGCTGAAGCTTTCTTT,CASSLEAGAEAFF
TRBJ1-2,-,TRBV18,TGTGCCAGCTCACCTACCAGGAGTGACTATGGCTACACCTTC,CASSPTRSDYGYTF
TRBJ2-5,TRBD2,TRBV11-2,TGTGCCAGCAGCTTATTGGGGACTAGCGGGGGGGCCGAGGAGACCCAGTACTTC,CASSLLGTSGGAEETQYF
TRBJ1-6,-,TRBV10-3,TGTGCCATCAGTGGGACATTCCATTCACCCCTCCACTTT,CAISGTFHSPLHF
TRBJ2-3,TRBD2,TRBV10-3,TGTGCCATCAGGAGAAGCGGGGTCACAGATACGCAGTATTTT,CAIRRSGVTDTQYF
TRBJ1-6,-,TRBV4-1,TGCGCCAGCAGCCAAGAGGTTGGGAACTCCTATAATTCACCCCTCCACTTT,CASSQEVGNSYNSPLHF
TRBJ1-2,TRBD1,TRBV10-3,TGTGCCATCAGTGAGGCAGGGGGGGCTGGCTACACCTTC,CAISEAGGAGYTF
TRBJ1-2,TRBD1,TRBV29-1,TGCAGCGTTCAAGGCCTCCAGGGGGCGAATGGCTACACCTTC,CSVQGLQGANGYTF
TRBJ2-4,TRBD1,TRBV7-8,TGTGCCAGCAGCCGACAGGGGCGCAACATTCAGTACTTC,CASSRQGRNIQYF
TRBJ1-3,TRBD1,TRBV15,TGTGCCACCCGAACAGGGGGCCTCTCTGGAAACACCATATATTTT,CATRTGGLSGNTIYF
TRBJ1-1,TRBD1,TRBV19,TGTGCCAGTAGGATAAAGGGGGCAGGAGCAGTATTCATGAACACTGAAGCTTTCTTT,CASRIKGAGAVFMNTEAFF
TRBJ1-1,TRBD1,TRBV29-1,TGCAGCGTTGAGACAGGGTGGGTCACTGAAGCTTTCTTT,CSVETGWVTEAFF
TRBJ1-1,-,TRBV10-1,TGCGCCAGCAGCTTAGACATCGGCACTGAAGCTTTCTTT,CASSLDIGTEAFF
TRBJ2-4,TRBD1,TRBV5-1,TGCGCCAGCAGCGGGGGACAGGGGAACATTCAGTACTTC,CASSGGQGNIQYF